Following are 16 T cell receptor beta chains from one sample sequenced in a study of T cell repertoires in cytomegalovirus infection. A single record per CDR3 protein comes from TCRdb applying MiXCR to the reads. This sample has some 180,000 distinct CDR3 sequences, with 8% to 10% found just once. The sequencing input was PBMCs. These receptors were taken from a human donor in good health (CMV status not recorded). Some clones in this sample may be carry-over from other donors' samples.

This clonotype was seen repeatedly, ten times or more. The chain joins TRBV12-3 or TRBV12-4 to TRBJ2-1; 10 bases are shared with TRBD2. The CDR3 is 16 amino acids. The V and J ends lost 6 bases and 3 bases, in that order; junction bases with no gene match: 8. CDR3 bases: TGTGCCAGCAGGGGGGTAGCGGGAGGAGTCTACAATGAGCAGTTCTTC. Protein product: CASRGVAGGVYNEQFF.

Ten or more counts support this clonotype. The V call is TRBV12-3 or TRBV12-4, the J call TRBJ2-1; 9 positions agree with TRBD2. V shed 5 bases and J 12 bases; nucleotides not matched to a gene: 17. This CDR3 contains 16 residues. The CDR3 DNA reads as TGTGCCAGCAGTATCCCCTCCGGGACTAGCCGCCCTTCGCAGTTCTTC. This gives the protein CASSIPSGTSRPSQFF.

In its sample, this clonotype was seen many times. J is TRBJ2-6 and V is TRBV10-3; TRBD1 aligns across 10 bases. Losses at the gene ends were 0 bases for V and 2 bases for J; bases not matched to a gene: 16. The CDR3 is made up of 22 amino acids. CDR1 is ENHRY and CDR2 is SYGVKD in the germline V gene. In DNA, the CDR3 is TGTGCCATCAGTGAGTCTAACCTCGTGACAGGGGGCCTTGTTGCTGGGGCCAACGTCCTGACTTTC. Amino acid sequence: CAISESNLVTGGLVAGANVLTF.

This rearrangement joins TRBV14 to TRBJ1-2; 7 nucleotides line up with TRBD1. J gave up 8 bases and V 1 base, and 7 bases lay outside the gene matches. CDR3 length: 14 residues. CDR1 and CDR2 (germline): SGHDN, FVKESK. CDR3 residues: CASSQVRTGGGYTF. In DNA form, the CDR3 reads TGTGCCAGCAGCCAAGTTCGGACAGGAGGGGGCTACACCTTC. The whole variable domain, remainder taken from reference TRBV14 and TRBJ1-2, is EAGVTQFPSHSVIEKGQTVTLRCDPISGHDNLYWYRRVMGKEIKFLLHFVKESKQDESGMPNNRFLAERTGGTYSTLKVQPAELEDSGVYFCASSQVRTGGGYTFGSGTRLTVV.

This clonotype appeared many times. The V call is TRBV28, the J call TRBJ2-7; possible D gene TRBD2, 6 bases. The CDR3 has 14 residues. V lost 4 bases, J lost 4 bases, and 14 bases lay in between. Germline V CDR1 and CDR2: MDHEN, SYDVKM. The CDR3 loop is CASSSFSGTYEQYF. The CDR3 DNA is TGTGCCAGCAGTTCATTCTCCGGGACTTACGAGCAGTACTTC. Full variable domain (rest looked up from reference TRBV28 and TRBJ2-7): DVKVTQSSRYLVKRTGEKVFLECVQDMDHENMFWYRQDPGLGLRLIYFSYDVKMKEKGDIPEGYSVSREKKERFSLILESASTNQTSMYLCASSSFSGTYEQYFGPGTRLTVT.

The chain combines TRBV5-1 with TRBJ2-5; 9 nucleotides match TRBD1. The germline CDR1 and CDR2 sequences are SGHRS and YFSETQ. The CDR3 runs 14 residues. V shed 3 bases, J shed 7 bases, and the junction held 7 bases outside the gene matches. The CDR3 reads CASSSRDREGTQYF. CDR3 nucleotides: TGCGCCAGCAGCTCGCGGGACAGGGAAGGGACCCAGTACTTC.

This chain links TRBV9 with TRBJ2-7; tentatively, D is TRBD1 (5 bases). This CDR3 is 17 amino acids long. V lost 0 bases and J lost 1, with 17 bases in between. The germline CDR1 and CDR2 sequences are SGDLS and YYNGEE. The CDR3 sequence: CASSVGSRGDKSYEQYF. Here the CDR3 DNA reads TGTGCCAGCAGCGTAGGATCAAGGGGCGATAAGTCCTACGAGCAGTACTTC.

This clonotype was seen a handful of times. This chain uses TRBV2 with TRBJ1-2; D perhaps matches TRBD1 (6 bases). The germline CDR1 and CDR2 sequences are SNHLY and FYNNEI. This CDR3 is built from 16 residues. Deletions cut 1 base from V and 0 bases from J, with 12 bases between. The CDR3 sequence: CASSEGRTASNYGYTF. CDR3 DNA sequence: TGTGCCAGCAGTGAAGGTCGGACAGCATCTAACTATGGCTACACCTTC.

This clonotype was detected many times. The gene calls are TRBV19 and TRBJ2-4; 7 bases map to TRBD1. Germline CDR1 and CDR2: LNHDA and SQIVND (reference sequence). V shed 5 bases and J 7 bases; nucleotides not matched to a gene: 14. The CDR3 covers 16 residues. CDR3 protein: CASSLRDSYPRNIQYF. For the CDR3, the DNA is TGTGCCAGTAGTCTCCGGGACAGCTACCCCAGGAACATTCAGTACTTC.

This clonotype showed up many times. The chain carries TRBV20-1 and TRBJ1-5, with 7 bases matching TRBD1. This CDR3 comprises 18 residues. Trimming cost V 0 bases and J 2 bases; bases outside gene matches: 13. Germline V gene lookup returns CDR1 DFQATT and CDR2 SNEGSKA (reference sequence). The CDR3 region is CSARELMQNRGGNQPQHF. CDR3 in DNA: TGCAGTGCTAGAGAATTGATGCAGAACAGGGGTGGCAATCAGCCCCAGCATTTT.

On this clonotype: A clone one base away is much larger, so this may be a read error. V gene TRBV5-1 combines with J gene TRBJ2-3; D gene uncertain. V was clipped by 1 base and J by 2 bases, with 11 bases between them. Germline V gene data show CDR1 as SGHRS and CDR2 as YFSETQ. The CDR3 covers 15 residues. The CDR3 sequence is CASSLKRRYTDTQYF. In nucleotides, the CDR3 is TGCGCCAGCAGCTTGAAACGGAGATACACAGATACGCAGTATTTT.

In this sample, this clonotype turned up many times. The rearrangement joins TRBV6-2 or TRBV6-3 to TRBJ2-1, with TRBD2 identical over 13 bases. The V gene end was trimmed by 4 bases and the J gene end by 8 bases; junction bases not matched to a gene: 11. CDR3 length equals 17 residues. Germline assignment: CDR1 MNHEY and CDR2 SVGEGT. The CDR3 DNA reads TGTGCCAGCAGTTCTGAACCGGGACTAGCGGGATGGGATGAGCAGTTCTTC. It specifies CASSSEPGLAGWDEQFF.

At least ten counts were recorded for this clonotype. The rearrangement links TRBV6-2 or TRBV6-3 to TRBJ1-2, with D possibly being TRBD1 (5 bases). Deletions cut 5 bases from V and 8 bases from J, with 18 bases between. CDR1 and CDR2 (germline): MNHEY, SVGEGT. The CDR3 runs to 14 residues. The CDR3 protein is CASSPRQGGNGYTF. The CDR3 DNA follows: TGTGCCAGCAGTCCCCGGCAGGGAGGGAACGGCTACACCTTC.

This clonotype was detected many times. V gene TRBV7-9 combines with J gene TRBJ2-1; 8 nucleotides align to TRBD2. V was pared by 0 bases and J by 2 bases, with 6 bases of the junction left unmatched. From germline, CDR1 is SEHNR and CDR2 FQNEAQ (reference sequence). This CDR3 has 17 residues. The CDR3 coding sequence is TGTGCCAGCAGCTTAGCCGGGAGCGGGAGAACCTACAATGAGCAGTTCTTC. Its translation: CASSLAGSGRTYNEQFF.

This clonotype occurred many times. The genes are TRBV7-2 and TRBJ1-1; TRBD1 might be the D (5 bases). The CDR3 covers 14 residues. Trimming removed 6 bases from V and 6 bases from J, with 17 bases in between. The germline CDR1 and CDR2 sequences are SGHTA and FQGNSA. CDR3 region: CASSPGASRAEAFF. The CDR3 DNA reads TGTGCCAGCAGTCCCGGGGCCTCGAGGGCTGAAGCTTTCTTT.

This clonotype has only a few counts. This chain uses TRBV28 with TRBJ1-3; D call uncertain. Germline V lookup: CDR1 MDHEN, CDR2 SYDVKM. This CDR3 has 16 amino acids. V dropped 3 bases and J dropped 1 base, with 13 bases sitting between them. The CDR3 region has the DNA TGTGCCAGCAGTTTGTTTTCGAGAGGGTCTGGAAACACCATATATTTT. Amino acids: CASSLFSRGSGNTIYF.